One sample yielded the 32 T cell receptor beta chains listed below, sequenced in a study of early T cells in non-severe SARS-CoV-2 infection. TCRdb called the 5' RACE reads again in MiXCR, with one record for every CDR3 protein. The sample shows about 54,000 distinct CDR3 sequences, more than 6.5% of them seen only once. This specimen was whole blood, taken at baseline. All receptors derive from an adult who was a healthcare worker with PCR-confirmed SARS-CoV-2 infection or an uninfected control (not recorded which).

In this sample, this clonotype turned up a few times. V is TRBV27 and J is TRBJ2-2; no clear D gene. CDR3 length equals 14 residues. The germline gives CDR1 MNHEY, CDR2 SMNVEV (reference sequence). Trimming removed 3 bases at V and 6 bases at J, with 11 bases between. DNA for the CDR3: TGTGCCAGCAGTTTCACGCCGATCGCCGGGGAGCTGTTTTTT. It specifies CASSFTPIAGELFF.

Many counts were recorded for this clonotype. The CDR3 loop reads CASSQDLAGVNGELFF. The CDR3 DNA follows: TGTGCCAGCAGCCAAGATCTGGCGGGAGTCAACGGGGAGCTGTTTTTT. The V and J genes are TRBV3-1 and TRBJ2-2; TRBD2 aligns across 7 bases. The CDR3 is 16 residues long. The V gene's germline CDR1 is LGHDT and CDR2 YNNKEL (reference sequence). V lost 0 bases to trimming and J lost 7 bases; unmatched junction nucleotides: 8.

This chain joins TRBV4-2 and TRBJ2-7, with 13 bases that match TRBD2. Per the germline V gene, CDR1 is LGHNA and CDR2 is YNFKEQ. V shed 4 bases and J 2 bases; nucleotides not matched to a gene: 5. The CDR3 runs to 16 residues. The CDR3 is CASSLYTSGGAYEQYF. In nucleotides, the CDR3 is TGTGCCAGCAGCCTATACACTAGCGGGGGGGCCTACGAGCAGTACTTC.

This clonotype was detected a few times. J is TRBJ2-3 and V is TRBV12-3 or TRBV12-4; the D is unclear. The CDR3 totals 12 residues. Trimming removed 6 bases at V and 4 bases at J, with 8 bases between. The CDR3 spells CASSRNADTQYF. The CDR3 DNA is TGTGCCAGCAGCCGGAATGCAGATACGCAGTATTTT.

The sample holds a few counts of this clonotype. The chain is built from TRBV6-5 and TRBJ1-4; D ambiguous. Per germline, CDR1 MNHEY and CDR2 SVGAGI. The CDR3 runs to 12 residues. The V and J ends lost 6 bases and 8 bases respectively, with 10 bases between them. The DNA for the CDR3 is TGTGCCAGCAGCCACTTTGAAGAAAAACTGTTTTTT. Amino acid sequence: CASSHFEEKLFF.

The chain recombines TRBV6-5 with TRBJ1-1; D is unresolved. Germline assignment: CDR1 MNHEY and CDR2 SVGAGI. The CDR3 consists of 12 residues. V lost 4 bases and J 7 bases, leaving 10 bases between the germline ends. Written as DNA, the CDR3 is TGTGCCAGCAGTTCACGGGGATATGAAGCTTTCTTT. Its translation is CASSSRGYEAFF.

This clonotype was seen many times. The rearrangement uses TRBV11-3 and TRBJ2-5; TRBD1 matches 7 bases. With 5 bases clipped from V and 2 bases from J, the junction kept 5 bases outside the gene matches. The germline V gene encodes CDR1 SGHNT and CDR2 YENEEA. There are 14 residues in the CDR3. The CDR3 here is CASSPWGQQETQYF. CDR3 DNA: TGTGCCAGCAGCCCGTGGGGACAGCAAGAGACCCAGTACTTC.

The chain recombines TRBV24-1 with TRBJ2-1, with 8 bases that match TRBD1. The CDR3 runs to 14 residues. V was pared by 9 bases and J by 8 bases, with 11 bases of the junction left unmatched. CDR1 is KGHDR and CDR2 is SFDVKD in the germline V gene. In nucleotides, the CDR3 is TGTGCCACCGGTATGGGTGCAGGGGGCGATGAGCAGTTCTTC. Protein product: CATGMGAGGDEQFF.

There are a few counts of this clonotype. The V gene is TRBV5-1, the J gene TRBJ2-1, with D perhaps assigned TRBD1 or TRBD2 (7 bases each). Germline V gene lookup returns CDR1 SGHRS and CDR2 YFSETQ. This CDR3 spans 15 amino acids. The V end lost 4 bases, the J end lost 8 bases, and 19 bases lay between the germline ends. The CDR3 DNA reads as TGCGCCAGCAGCCCCGACTCAGGGGGGAGGGATGAGCAGTTCTTC. Amino acids: CASSPDSGGRDEQFF.

This clonotype showed up many times. This sequence joins TRBV20-1 and TRBJ2-5; TRBD1 matches at 9 bases. Germline loops: CDR1 DFQATT, CDR2 SNEGSKA (reference sequence). The trim removed 5 bases at V and 3 bases at J, leaving 4 bases unmatched. The CDR3 is 13 residues long. The CDR3 region has the DNA TGCAGTGCTGTTGGGGACAGGGAAGAGACCCAGTACTTC. As protein: CSAVGDREETQYF.

This clonotype was observed a few times. The chain has TRBV6-6 and TRBJ1-3, with 7 bases identical to TRBD1. Germline V gene data show CDR1 as MNHNY and CDR2 as SVGAGI (reference sequence). The V gene end was trimmed by 4 bases and the J gene end by 4 bases; junction bases not matched to a gene: 7. This CDR3 comprises 15 residues. In DNA, the CDR3 is TGTGCCAGCAGTTCGGGACAGTCAACAGGAAACACCATATATTTT. Residues: CASSSGQSTGNTIYF.

This clonotype was seen at least ten times. This chain links TRBV27 with TRBJ2-3; D is unresolved. Deletions cut 5 bases from V and 0 bases from J, with 12 bases between. The CDR3 length is 15 residues. From germline, CDR1 is MNHEY and CDR2 SMNVEV (reference sequence). The CDR3 DNA is TGTGCCAGCAGTCAACAGTCACGCAGCACAGATACGCAGTATTTT. This sequence encodes CASSQQSRSTDTQYF.

The sample holds many counts of this clonotype. The chain employs TRBV12-3 or TRBV12-4 and TRBJ1-4; D not certain. CDR3 length: 14 amino acids. The V and J ends lost 7 bases and 11 bases respectively, with 20 bases between them. CDR3 sequence (DNA): TGTGCCAGCACCTTCGTGAGGTCCTGGCGGAAACTGTTTTTT. Protein sequence: CASTFVRSWRKLFF.

This chain connects TRBV12-3 or TRBV12-4 to TRBJ2-3, with D possibly TRBD1 on 5 matching bases. The CDR3 spans 13 residues. V was trimmed by 8 bases and J by 0 bases, leaving 9 bases between them. CDR3 DNA: TGTGCCAGCGGGGCCAGAAGCACAGATACGCAGTATTTT. Protein product: CASGARSTDTQYF.

This clonotype was seen many times. This chain joins TRBV4-3 and TRBJ2-7; D gene ambiguous. The germline V gene encodes CDR1 LGHNA and CDR2 YSLEER. CDR3 length: 15 residues. V was trimmed by 2 bases and J by 1 base, leaving 12 bases between them. In nucleotides, the CDR3 is TGCGCCAGCAGCCAACTTCTAGATCCGTCCTACGAGCAGTACTTC. It codes for CASSQLLDPSYEQYF.

This clonotype was picked up many times. The chain links TRBV20-1 to TRBJ1-2; no definite D call. Per germline, CDR1 DFQATT and CDR2 SNEGSKA (reference sequence). CDR3 size: 14 residues. Trimming removed 5 bases from V and 0 bases from J, with 13 bases in between. The CDR3 bases are TGCAGTGCTCCGAGAGCCAAGGCTAACTATGGCTACACCTTC. Encoded protein: CSAPRAKANYGYTF.

This clonotype was observed at least ten times. The rearrangement links TRBV5-3 to TRBJ2-7; TRBD1 agrees at 8 bases. TRBV5-3 has ORF status, its function being uncertain. Losses at the gene ends were 4 bases for V and 1 base for J; bases not matched to a gene: 10. The CDR3 spans 16 residues. The DNA for the CDR3 is TGTGCCAGAAGCCGATTACGGACAGGGATATCCTACGAGCAGTACTTC. This codes for CARSRLRTGISYEQYF.

This clonotype was detected many times. The J gene is TRBJ2-3, the V gene TRBV7-2, with TRBD1 as a possible D gene (6 bases). V was shortened by 0 bases and J by 6 bases, with 13 bases between the two germline ends. CDR3 length: 15 amino acids. Germline V gene lookup returns CDR1 SGHTA and CDR2 FQGNSA. DNA of the CDR3: TGTGCCAGCAGCTTAGCAGGGGGTCCCGGGGATACGCAGTATTTT. Its protein product is CASSLAGGPGDTQYF.

This clonotype was seen at least ten times. The CDR3 region has the DNA TGTGCCACCAGCAGAGTAGGAGGCTCGGCTTTCTTT. It translates to CATSRVGGSAFF. The J gene is TRBJ1-1, the V gene TRBV15; unclear D gene. Per germline, CDR1 LNHNV and CDR2 YYDKDF (reference sequence). V lost 1 base and J 11 bases, leaving 11 bases between the germline ends. The CDR3 spans 12 residues.

This clonotype was found a few times. CDR3 sequence (DNA): TGTGCCAGCTGCCGAGGGGGAACCACTGAAGCTTTCTTT. Its translation is CASCRGGTTEAFF. The rearrangement uses TRBV12-3 or TRBV12-4 and TRBJ1-1, with a weak D call TRBD1 (6 bases). The length of the CDR3 is 13 residues. With 8 bases removed from V and 4 bases from J, the gap between germline ends came to 14 bases.

This clonotype was found many times. The chain carries TRBV2 and TRBJ1-1; unclear D gene. V was shortened by 8 bases and J by 0 bases, with 10 bases between the two germline ends. The CDR3 length is 13 residues. CDR1 and CDR2 from the germline V gene are SNHLY and FYNNEI. This chain's CDR3 is CASAPEMNTEAFF. CDR3 DNA: TGTGCCAGCGCTCCAGAAATGAACACTGAAGCTTTCTTT.

The table lists this clonotype with a count of one. No conserved phenylalanine or tryptophan ends this CDR3, so it is likely a read error. The chain combines TRBV19 with TRBJ2-5; D is possibly TRBD1 (6 bases). Germline V lookup: CDR1 LNHDA, CDR2 SQIVND (reference sequence). Trimming stripped 3 bases from V and 5 bases from J, with 13 bases between. The CDR3 spans 14 residues. The CDR3 region is CASSIQGPWETQYS. In DNA form, the CDR3 reads TGTGCCAGTAGTATCCAGGGGCCGTGGGAGACCCAGTACTCC.

With regard to this clonotype: The junction and the germline gene differ at one end; a read error may be behind it. This chain links TRBV7-9 with TRBJ2-4; D might be TRBD2 (6 bases). CDR3 length: 16 amino acids. CDR1 is SEHNR and CDR2 is FQNEAQ in the germline V gene (reference sequence). Here the CDR3 DNA reads TGTGCCAGCAGCATAGCGGTGGGGTTAGCCAAAAACATTCAGTACTTC. Encoded protein: CASSIAVGLAKNIQYF. Full variable domain (missing parts from reference TRBV7-9 and TRBJ2-4): DTGVSQNPRHKITKRGQNVTFRCDPISEHNRLYWYRQTLGQGPEFLTYFQNEAQLEKSRLLSDRFSAERPKGSFSTLEIQRTEQGDSAMYLCASSIAVGLAKNIQYFGAGTRLSVL.

This clonotype was seen at least ten times. J is TRBJ2-5 and V is TRBV29-1; 8 nucleotides align to TRBD2. V dropped 4 bases and J dropped 7; count of bases not matched to a gene: 11. CDR1 and CDR2 from the germline V gene are SQVTM and ANQGSEA. The CDR3 runs 14 residues. Here the CDR3 reads CSVVVSGAATTQYF. CDR3 coding DNA: TGCAGCGTTGTGGTTAGCGGGGCAGCTACGACCCAGTACTTC.

The table lists this clonotype with many counts. This sequence joins TRBV7-8 and TRBJ1-5, with 8 bases identical to TRBD1. In germline, CDR1 is SGHVS, CDR2 FQNEAQ. The CDR3 has 14 amino acids. The V gene end was trimmed by 5 bases and the J gene end by 2 bases; junction bases not matched to a gene: 2. The CDR3 DNA reads TGTGCCAGCAGCAAGACAGGGGGCAATCAGCCCCAGCATTTT. The encoded protein is CASSKTGGNQPQHF.

This clonotype was recorded at least ten times. The V gene is TRBV4-2, the J gene TRBJ2-1, with 14 bases aligning to TRBD2. Per the germline V gene, CDR1 is LGHNA and CDR2 is YNFKEQ. The V segment lost 2 bases and the J segment 9 bases; nucleotides outside the gene matches: 6. CDR3 length: 16 residues. For the CDR3, the DNA is TGTGCCAGCAGCCAACAGACTAGCGGGGGGGGCAGTGAGCAGTTCTTC. Residues: CASSQQTSGGGSEQFF.

This clonotype was detected many times. The chain has TRBV19 and TRBJ1-4, with D possibly being TRBD1 (6 bases). CDR1 is LNHDA and CDR2 is SQIVND in the germline V gene (reference sequence). The CDR3 loop spans 14 amino acids. Trimming took off 8 bases at V and 1 base at J, with 11 bases between the two ends. CDR3 DNA sequence: TGTGCCAGTCTTGAGGGGGGAACTAATGAAAAACTGTTTTTT. Translation: CASLEGGTNEKLFF.

This clonotype was observed many times. The chain carries TRBV19 and TRBJ2-7; no clear D gene. V gave up 8 bases and J gave up 7 bases, with 15 bases separating them. This CDR3 spans 12 amino acids. Germline V lookup: CDR1 LNHDA, CDR2 SQIVND (reference sequence). The CDR3 spells CASEERFGEQYF. CDR3 coding DNA: TGTGCCAGTGAGGAGAGGTTTGGGGAGCAGTACTTC. Variable domain in full (rest from reference TRBV19 and TRBJ2-7): DGGITQSPKYLFRKEGQNVTLSCEQNLNHDAMYWYRQDPGQGLRLIYYSQIVNDFQKGDIAEGYSVSREKKESFPLTVTSAQKNPTAFYLCASEERFGEQYFGPGTRLTVT.

This clonotype has a count of ten or more. Here the CDR3 reads CASRFDRRETQYF. The CDR3 coding sequence is TGTGCCAGCAGATTCGACCGGAGGGAGACCCAGTACTTC. The chain couples TRBV3-1 to TRBJ2-5; possibly TRBD2 for D (5 bases). The CDR3 length is 13 residues. The germline V gene has CDR1 LGHDT and CDR2 YNNKEL (reference sequence). The V gene lost 6 bases and the J gene lost 5 bases, with 13 bases spanning the gap.

Ten or more counts support this clonotype. This sequence joins TRBV28 and TRBJ2-5; D remains unclear. Trimming shortened V by 6 bases and J by 5 bases, and 4 bases separated the two germline ends. The CDR3 has 10 residues. CDR1 is MDHEN, CDR2 SYDVKM, per germline. In nucleotides, the CDR3 is TGTGCCAGCAGGGTCGAGACCCAGTACTTC. Translating gives CASRVETQYF. Combining the CDR3 with reference TRBV28 and TRBJ2-5 gives the whole variable domain DVKVTQSSRYLVKRTGEKVFLECVQDMDHENMFWYRQDPGLGLRLIYFSYDVKMKEKGDIPEGYSVSREKKERFSLILESASTNQTSMYLCASRVETQYFGPGTRLLVL.

This clonotype appeared a few times. The chain carries TRBV5-1 and TRBJ2-1; TRBD2 aligns across 8 bases. Germline V CDR1 and CDR2: SGHRS, YFSETQ. The CDR3 runs to 14 residues. J gave up 2 bases and V 4 bases, and 2 bases lay outside the gene matches. The CDR3 coding sequence is TGCGCCAGCAGCGGACTAGCAACCTACAATGAGCAGTTCTTC. This sequence encodes CASSGLATYNEQFF.

This clonotype was seen ten or more times. The chain links TRBV5-6 to TRBJ1-5; TRBD1 is a possible D gene (6 bases). The germline V and J ends were trimmed by 4 bases and 6 bases, with 14 bases remaining between them. CDR1 is SGHDT, CDR2 YYEEEE, per germline. The CDR3 consists of 14 residues. This CDR3 is CASSQNRVRQPQHF. CDR3 sequence (DNA): TGTGCCAGCAGCCAAAACAGGGTTCGTCAGCCCCAGCATTTT.